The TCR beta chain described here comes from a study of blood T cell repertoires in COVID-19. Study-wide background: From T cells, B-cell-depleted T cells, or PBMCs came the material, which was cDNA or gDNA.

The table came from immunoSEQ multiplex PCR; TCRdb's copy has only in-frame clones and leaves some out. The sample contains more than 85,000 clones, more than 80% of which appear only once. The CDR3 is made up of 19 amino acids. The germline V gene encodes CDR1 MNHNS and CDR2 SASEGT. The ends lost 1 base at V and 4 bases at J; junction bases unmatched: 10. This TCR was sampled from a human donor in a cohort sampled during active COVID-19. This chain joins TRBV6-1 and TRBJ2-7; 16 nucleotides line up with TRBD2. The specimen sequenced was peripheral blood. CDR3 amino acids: CASSEVGLAGGPTIYEQYF. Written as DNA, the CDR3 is TGTGCCAGCAGTGAAGTGGGACTAGCGGGAGGGCCGACAATATACGAGCAGTACTTC.